These T cell receptor beta chains were read from a single sample in a study of CD8 T cells in ankylosing spondylitis. TCRdb re-called the 5' RACE reads through MiXCR, storing one row per CDR3 protein. The sample shows 200,000 to 250,000 distinct CDR3 sequences, 10% of them seen only once. The sequenced sample was blood, either unsorted or a sorted T cell fraction (not recorded which). Receptors originate from a male donor with ankylosing spondylitis or in good health (not recorded which). Both conserved end residues are part of each CDR3. Each record gives: V gene, CDR3 length, clone size, J gene, CDR3 protein. The size entry is marked missing in some rows and otherwise reads once, few, many or a size class.

TRBV5-1	14	many	TRBJ1-1	CASSLLGLNTEAFF
TRBV7-6	15	-	TRBJ2-7	CASSRPPDGRYEQYF
TRBV15	13	many	TRBJ1-6	CATSTRTDSPLHF
TRBV12-3/TRBV12-4	14	many	TRBJ2-3	CASSLLLGEDTQYF
TRBV20-1	14	many	TRBJ2-3	CSARGGGASDTQYF
TRBV12-3/TRBV12-4	13	many	TRBJ1-1	CASGIQGGTEAFF
TRBV24-1	13	many	TRBJ2-5	CATRGQTQETQYF
TRBV7-2	16	many	TRBJ2-2	CASSLYGGGALGELFF
TRBV11-1	19	-	TRBJ2-3	CASSTLKPSGLFYSDTQYF
TRBV12-3/TRBV12-4	18	once	TRBJ2-2	CASSSTGLAGANTGELFF
TRBV7-3	15	many	TRBJ2-1	CASSRRPGRGNEQFF
TRBV2	15	few	TRBJ2-2	CASRSESPTTGELFF
TRBV12-3/TRBV12-4	15	many	TRBJ1-5	CASSSGQMSNQPQHF
TRBV5-1	21	-	TRBJ2-7	CASSGVTPYETPGQRTYEQYF
TRBV12-3/TRBV12-4	14	many	TRBJ2-1	CASSFLVGPHEQFF
TRBV15	15	many	TRBJ2-3	CATSRFDRSTDTQYF
TRBV15	14	-	TRBJ2-2	CATRQTPNIGELFF
TRBV7-7	15	many	TRBJ2-2	CASSLDGAHTGELFF
TRBV7-9	14	many	TRBJ2-5	CASSLVAGDETQYF
TRBV12-2	14	-	TRBJ2-7	CASRAGGLPYEQYF
TRBV5-1	15	many	TRBJ2-1	CASSLELAGDNEQFF
TRBV28	16	many	TRBJ2-4	CASSSSSGVAKNIQYF
TRBV27	13	-	TRBJ1-2	CASSLWGVGGYTF
TRBV3-1	14	few	TRBJ1-6	CASSQGEGNSPLHF
TRBV6-1	14	many	TRBJ2-7	CASSLSGDLYEQYF
TRBV10-3	12	-	TRBJ2-2	CAISESAWELFF
TRBV7-2	16	-	TRBJ1-2	CASSLALDREVSGYTF
TRBV29-1	16	-	TRBJ2-7	CSVEASGSQHSYEQYF
TRBV12-3/TRBV12-4	14	many	TRBJ2-7	CASRNEASGYEQYF
TRBV20-1	13	many	TRBJ1-1	CSGSGGKNTEAFF
TRBV5-6	18	many	TRBJ1-5	CASSLLGQGASSNQPQHF
TRBV3-1	12	many	TRBJ2-2	CASSQEVGELFF
TRBV12-5	14	many	TRBJ2-1	CASGLDRPFDEQFF
TRBV28	12	few	TRBJ2-3	CANTTVPDTQYF
TRBV3-1	15	few	TRBJ2-1	CASSRLGTPYNEQFF
TRBV5-1	15	many	TRBJ1-1	CASSIGQGVNTEAFF
TRBV12-3/TRBV12-4	15	many	TRBJ1-5	CASSRTGHENQPQHF
TRBV12-3/TRBV12-4	14	many	TRBJ1-2	CASKPTGGNYGYTF